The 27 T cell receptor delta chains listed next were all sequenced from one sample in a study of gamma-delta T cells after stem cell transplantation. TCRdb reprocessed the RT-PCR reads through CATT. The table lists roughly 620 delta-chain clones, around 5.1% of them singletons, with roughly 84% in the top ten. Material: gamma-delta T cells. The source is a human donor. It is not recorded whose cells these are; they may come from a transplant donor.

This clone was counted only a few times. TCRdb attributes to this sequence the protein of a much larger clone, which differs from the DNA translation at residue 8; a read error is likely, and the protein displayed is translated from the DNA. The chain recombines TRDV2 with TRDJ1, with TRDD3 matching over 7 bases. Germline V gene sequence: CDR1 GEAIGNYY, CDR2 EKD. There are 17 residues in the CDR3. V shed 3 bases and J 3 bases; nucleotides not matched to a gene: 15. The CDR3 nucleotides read TGTGCCTGTGACCTACTGGGGCTGCAATCATCGCCCGATAAACTCATCTTT. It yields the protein CACDLLGLQSSPDKLIF.

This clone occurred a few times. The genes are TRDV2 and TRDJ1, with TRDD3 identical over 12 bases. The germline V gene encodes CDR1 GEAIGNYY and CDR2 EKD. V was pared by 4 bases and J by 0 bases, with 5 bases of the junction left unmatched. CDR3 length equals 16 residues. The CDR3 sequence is CACEQLGDTNTDKLIF. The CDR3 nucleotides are TGTGCCTGTGAACAACTGGGGGATACAAACACCGATAAACTCATCTTT.

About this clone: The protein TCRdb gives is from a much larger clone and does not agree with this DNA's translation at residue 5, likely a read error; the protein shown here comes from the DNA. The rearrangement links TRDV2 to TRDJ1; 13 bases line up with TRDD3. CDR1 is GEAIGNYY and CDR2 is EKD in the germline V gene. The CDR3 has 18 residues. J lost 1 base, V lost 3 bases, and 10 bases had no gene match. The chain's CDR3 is CACDASGTGGYATDKLIF. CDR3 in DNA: TGTGCCTGTGACGCGTCGGGCACTGGGGGATACGCCACCGATAAACTCATCTTT.

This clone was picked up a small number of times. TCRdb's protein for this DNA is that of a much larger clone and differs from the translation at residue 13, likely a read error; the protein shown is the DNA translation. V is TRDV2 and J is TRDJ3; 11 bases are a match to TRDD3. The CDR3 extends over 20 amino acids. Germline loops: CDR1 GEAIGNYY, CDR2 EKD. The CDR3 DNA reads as TGTGCCTGTGAACAACTGGGGGATAGTCGTGGCTCCCGGGACACCCGACAGATGTTTTTC. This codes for CACEQLGDSRGSRDTRQMFF.

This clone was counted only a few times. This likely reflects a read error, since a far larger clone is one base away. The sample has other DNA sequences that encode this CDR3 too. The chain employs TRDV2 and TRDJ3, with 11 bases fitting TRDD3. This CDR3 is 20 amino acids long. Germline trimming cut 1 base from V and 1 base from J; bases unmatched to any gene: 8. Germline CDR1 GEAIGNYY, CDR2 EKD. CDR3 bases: TGTGCCTGTGACACGTCGGGCACTGGGGGATATTCCTGGGACACCCGACAGATGTTTTTC. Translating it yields CACDTSGTGGYSWDTRQMFF.

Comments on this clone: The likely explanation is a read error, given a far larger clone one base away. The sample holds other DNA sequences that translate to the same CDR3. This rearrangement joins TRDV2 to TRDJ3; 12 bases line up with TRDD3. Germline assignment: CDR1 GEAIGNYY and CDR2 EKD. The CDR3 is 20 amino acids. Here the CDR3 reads CACDTSGTGGYSWDTRQMFF. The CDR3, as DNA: TGTGCCTGTGACACGTCGGGCACTGGGGGATACTCCTGGGACACCCGACAAATGTTTTTC.

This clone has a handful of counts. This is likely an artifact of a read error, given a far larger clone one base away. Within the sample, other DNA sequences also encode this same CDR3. CDR3 sequence: CACDTVAPVGWGTDKLIF. CDR3 nucleotides: TGTGCCTGTGACACCGTAGCACCTGTAGGATGGGGAACTGATAAACTCATCTTT. The chain recombines TRDV2 with TRDJ1; TRDD3 might be the D (5 bases). The CDR3 consists of 18 residues. The V end was cut by 0 bases, the J end by 5 bases, with 24 bases between. Looked up from germline, CDR1 is GEAIGNYY and CDR2 is EKD.

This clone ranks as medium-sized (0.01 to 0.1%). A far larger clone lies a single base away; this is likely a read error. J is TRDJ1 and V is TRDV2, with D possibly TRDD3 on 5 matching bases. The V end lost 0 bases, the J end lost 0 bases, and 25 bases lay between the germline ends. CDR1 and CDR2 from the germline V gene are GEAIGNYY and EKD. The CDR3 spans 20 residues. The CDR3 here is CACDTPVFSDLLEDTDKLIF. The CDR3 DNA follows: TGTGCCTGTGACACCCCGGTTTTCTCCGACTTACTGGAGGACACCGATAAACTCATCTTT.

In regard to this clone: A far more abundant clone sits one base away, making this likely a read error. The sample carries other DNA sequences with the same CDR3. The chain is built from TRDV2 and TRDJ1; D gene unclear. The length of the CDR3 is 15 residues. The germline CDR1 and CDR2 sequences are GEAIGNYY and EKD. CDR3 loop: CACDTLTRNTDKLIF. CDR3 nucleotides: TGTGCCTGTGACACGCTTACCCGTAACACCGATAAACTTATCTTT.

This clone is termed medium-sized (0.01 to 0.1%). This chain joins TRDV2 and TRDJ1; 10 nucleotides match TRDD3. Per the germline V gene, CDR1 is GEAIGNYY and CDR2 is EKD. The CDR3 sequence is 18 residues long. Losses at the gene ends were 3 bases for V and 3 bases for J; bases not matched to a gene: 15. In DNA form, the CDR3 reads TGTGCCTGTGACGTTCTGGGGGATAGGGGGTCCGCCGCCGATAAACTCATCTTT. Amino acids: CACDVLGDRGSAADKLIF.

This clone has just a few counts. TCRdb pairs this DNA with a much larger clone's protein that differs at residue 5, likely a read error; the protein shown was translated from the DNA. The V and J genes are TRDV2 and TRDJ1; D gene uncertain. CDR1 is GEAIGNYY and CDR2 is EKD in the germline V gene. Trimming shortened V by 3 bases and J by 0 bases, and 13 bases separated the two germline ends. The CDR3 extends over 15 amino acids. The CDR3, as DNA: TGTGCCTGTGACCCGCTTACCCGTAACACCGATAAACTCATCTTT. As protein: CACDPLTRNTDKLIF.

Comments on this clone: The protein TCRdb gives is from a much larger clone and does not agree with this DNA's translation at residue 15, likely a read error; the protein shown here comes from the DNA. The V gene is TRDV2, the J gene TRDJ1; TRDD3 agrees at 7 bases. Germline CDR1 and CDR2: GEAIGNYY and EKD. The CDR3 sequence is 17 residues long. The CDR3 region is CACDLLGPQSSPDKPIF. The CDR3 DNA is TGTGCCTGTGACCTACTGGGGCCGCAATCATCGCCCGATAAACCCATCTTT.

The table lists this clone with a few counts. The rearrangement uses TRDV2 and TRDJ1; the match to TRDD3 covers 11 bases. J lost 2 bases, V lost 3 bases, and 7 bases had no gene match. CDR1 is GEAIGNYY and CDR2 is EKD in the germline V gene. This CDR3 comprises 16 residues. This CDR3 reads CACDVLGDTQTDKLIF. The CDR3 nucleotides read TGTGCCTGTGACGTTCTGGGGGATACACAAACCGATAAACTCATCTTT.

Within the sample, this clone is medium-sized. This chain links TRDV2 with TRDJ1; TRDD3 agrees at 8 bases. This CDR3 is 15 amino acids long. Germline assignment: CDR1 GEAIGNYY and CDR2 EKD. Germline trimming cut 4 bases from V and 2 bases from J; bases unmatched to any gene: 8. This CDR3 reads CACEQLGAPTDKLIF. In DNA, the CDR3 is TGTGCCTGTGAACAACTGGGGGCCCCTACCGATAAACTCATCTTT.

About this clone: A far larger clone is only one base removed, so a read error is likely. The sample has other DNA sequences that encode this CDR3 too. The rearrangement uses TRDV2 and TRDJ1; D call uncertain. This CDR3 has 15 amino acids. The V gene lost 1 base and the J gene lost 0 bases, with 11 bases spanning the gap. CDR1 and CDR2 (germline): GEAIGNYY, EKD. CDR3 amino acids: CACDTLTRNTDKLIF. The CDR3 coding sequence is TGTGCCTGTGACACACTTACCCGTAACACCGATAAACTCATCTTT.

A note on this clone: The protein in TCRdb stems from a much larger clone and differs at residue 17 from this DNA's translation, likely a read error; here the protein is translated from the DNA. DNA of the CDR3: TGTGCCTGTGACACGCTGAACTGGGGGATACGCGGTCCCGATAAACTCACCTTT. Translating gives CACDTLNWGIRGPDKLTF. The chain carries TRDV2 and TRDJ1; 13 positions agree with TRDD3. Germline V CDR1 and CDR2: GEAIGNYY, EKD. The CDR3 contains 18 residues.

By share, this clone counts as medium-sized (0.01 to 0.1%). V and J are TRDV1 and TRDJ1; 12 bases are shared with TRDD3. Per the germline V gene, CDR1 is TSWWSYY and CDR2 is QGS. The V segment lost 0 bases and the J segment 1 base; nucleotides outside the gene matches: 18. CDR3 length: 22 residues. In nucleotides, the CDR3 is TGTGCTCTTGGGGAACTGAACTCCTCGGGAGGTCCTGGGGGATACGCCACCGATAAACTCATCTTT. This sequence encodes CALGELNSSGGPGGYATDKLIF.

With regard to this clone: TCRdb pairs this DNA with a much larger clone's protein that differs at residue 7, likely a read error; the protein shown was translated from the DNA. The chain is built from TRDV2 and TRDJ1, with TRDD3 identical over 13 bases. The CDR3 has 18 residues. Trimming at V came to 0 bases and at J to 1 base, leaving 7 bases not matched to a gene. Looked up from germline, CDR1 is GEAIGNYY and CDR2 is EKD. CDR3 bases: TGTGCCTGTGACACCGTCAGTACTGGGGGATACGCCACCGATAAACTCATCTTT. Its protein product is CACDTVSTGGYATDKLIF.

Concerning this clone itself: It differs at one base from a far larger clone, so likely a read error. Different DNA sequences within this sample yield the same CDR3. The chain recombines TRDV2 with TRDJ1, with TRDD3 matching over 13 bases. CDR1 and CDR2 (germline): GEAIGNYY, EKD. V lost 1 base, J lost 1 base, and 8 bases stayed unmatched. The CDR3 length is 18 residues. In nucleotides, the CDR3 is TGTGCCTGTGACACAGTCGGTACTGGGGGATACGCCACCGATAAACTCATCTTT. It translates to CACDTVGTGGYATDKLIF.

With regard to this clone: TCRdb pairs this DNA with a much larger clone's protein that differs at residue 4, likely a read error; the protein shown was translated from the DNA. Here the CDR3 DNA reads TGTGCCTGTAACACCCTGGTTTTCTCCGACTTACTGGAGGACACCGATAAACTCATCTTT. Residues: CACNTLVFSDLLEDTDKLIF. The J gene is TRDJ1, the V gene TRDV2, with D perhaps TRDD3 (5 bases). The CDR3 runs to 20 residues. Looked up from germline, CDR1 is GEAIGNYY and CDR2 is EKD.

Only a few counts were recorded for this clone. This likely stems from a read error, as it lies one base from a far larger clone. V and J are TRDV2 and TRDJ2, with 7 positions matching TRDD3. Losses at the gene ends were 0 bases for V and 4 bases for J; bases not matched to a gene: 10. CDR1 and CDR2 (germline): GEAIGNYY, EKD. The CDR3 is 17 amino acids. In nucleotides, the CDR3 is TGTGCCTGTGACACCGTGAGGACTGGGGATGAGACAGCACAACTCTTCTTT. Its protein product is CACDTVRTGDETAQLFF.

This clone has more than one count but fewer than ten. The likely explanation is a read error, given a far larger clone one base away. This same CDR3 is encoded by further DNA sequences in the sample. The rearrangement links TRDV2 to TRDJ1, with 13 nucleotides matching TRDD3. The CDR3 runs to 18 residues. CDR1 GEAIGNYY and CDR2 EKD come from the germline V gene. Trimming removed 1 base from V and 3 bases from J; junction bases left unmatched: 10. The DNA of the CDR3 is TGTGCCTGTGACACGCTGAACTGGGGGATACGCGGCCCCGATAAACTCATCTTT. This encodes CACDTLNWGIRGPDKLIF.

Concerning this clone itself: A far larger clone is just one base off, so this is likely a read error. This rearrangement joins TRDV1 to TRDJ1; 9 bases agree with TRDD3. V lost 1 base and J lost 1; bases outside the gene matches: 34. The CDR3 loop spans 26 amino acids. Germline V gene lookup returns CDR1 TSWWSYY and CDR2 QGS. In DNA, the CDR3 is TGTGCTCTTGGGGAACCAAGAACGGTCCCCCCCGGGAGGTTTACTGGGGGACCGAGCCCCACCGATAAACTCATCTTT. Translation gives CALGEPRTVPPGRFTGGPSPTDKLIF.

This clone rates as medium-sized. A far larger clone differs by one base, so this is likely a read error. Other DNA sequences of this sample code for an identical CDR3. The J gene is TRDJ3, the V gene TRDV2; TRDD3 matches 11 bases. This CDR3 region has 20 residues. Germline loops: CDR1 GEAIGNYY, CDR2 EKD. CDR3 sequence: CACDTSGTGGYSWDTRQMFF. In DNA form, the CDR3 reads TGTGCCTGCGACACGTCGGGCACTGGGGGATACTCCTGGGACACCCGACAGATGTTTTTC.

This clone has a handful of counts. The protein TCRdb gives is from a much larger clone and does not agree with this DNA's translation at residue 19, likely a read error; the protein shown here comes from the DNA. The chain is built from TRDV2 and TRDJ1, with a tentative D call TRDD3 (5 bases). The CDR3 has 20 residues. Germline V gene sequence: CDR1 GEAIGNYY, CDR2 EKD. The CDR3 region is CACDTLVFSDLLEDTDKLTF. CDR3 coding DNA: TGTGCCTGTGACACCCTGGTTTTCTCCGACTTACTGGAGGACACCGATAAACTCACCTTT.

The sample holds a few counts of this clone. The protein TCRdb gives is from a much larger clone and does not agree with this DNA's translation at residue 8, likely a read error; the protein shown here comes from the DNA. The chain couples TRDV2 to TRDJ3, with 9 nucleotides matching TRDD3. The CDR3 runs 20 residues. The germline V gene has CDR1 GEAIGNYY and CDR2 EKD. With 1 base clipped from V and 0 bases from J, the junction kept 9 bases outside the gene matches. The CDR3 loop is CACDTSGIGGYSWDTRQMFF. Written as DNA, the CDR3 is TGTGCCTGTGACACGTCGGGCATTGGGGGATACTCCTGGGACACCCGACAGATGTTTTTC.

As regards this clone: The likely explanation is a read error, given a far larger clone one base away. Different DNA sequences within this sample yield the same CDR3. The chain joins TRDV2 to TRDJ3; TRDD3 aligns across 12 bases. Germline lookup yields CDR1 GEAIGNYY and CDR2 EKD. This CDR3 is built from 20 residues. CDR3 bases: TGTGCCTGTGACACGTCGGGCACTGGGGGATACTCCTGGGACACCCGCCAGATGTTTTTC. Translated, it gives CACDTSGTGGYSWDTRQMFF.